Shown below are 7 T cell receptor beta chains from a single sample sequenced in a study of neoadjuvant anti-PD-1 for oral cavity cancer (dated by TCRdb to about 2021). According to the study, the label for this sample's time point signals: after neoadjuvant nivolumab, at surgical resection. To prepare the library, the immunoSEQ multiplex PCR assay was applied. TCRdb took this table from immuneACCESS and kept in-frame rearrangements with V and J called. Such tables lack part of the clones; where checked against another copy, unresolved V genes explain under half of the gap, and the rest is unexplained. The sample table contains tens of thousands of clones; only one count was recorded for 60% to 80% of them. 4.5% to 5% of the sample is held by the ten biggest clonotypes. The sample consisted of PBMCs, taken after nivolumab (anti-PD-1) treatment. The receptors were gathered from a person between 40 and 79 years old with oral cavity squamous cell carcinoma.

The chain couples TRBV5-4 to TRBJ1-4; D is undetermined. Per the germline V gene, CDR1 is SGHNT and CDR2 is YYREEE (reference sequence). V was pared by 0 bases and J by 5 bases, with 5 bases between. CDR3 length equals 13 residues. The CDR3 DNA is TGTGCCAGCAGCTTGGGGGGAAATGAAAAACTGTTTTTT. It encodes CASSLGGNEKLFF.

This clone was picked up a small number of times. V is TRBV6-6 and J is TRBJ2-7; weak D call: TRBD2 (5 bases). The ends were cut back, 0 bases at V and 3 bases at J, with 9 bases in the middle. Germline CDR1 reads MNHNY; CDR2 reads SVGAGI (reference sequence). The CDR3 is made up of 14 amino acids. The CDR3 DNA reads TGTGCCAGCAGTTACTCGAGGGCCTACTACGAGCAGTACTTC. It codes for CASSYSRAYYEQYF.

The genes are TRBV5-1 and TRBJ1-6, with 8 bases that match TRBD1. The CDR3 sequence is 17 residues long. The germline CDR1 and CDR2 sequences are SGHRS and YFSETQ. V was clipped by 4 bases and J by 1 base; unmatched bases: 7. CDR3 nucleotides: TGCGCCAGCAGCAGGGGGGACAGGTTGTCCTATAATTCACCCCTCCACTTT. Its protein product is CASSRGDRLSYNSPLHF.

This clone was observed a few times. J is TRBJ2-3 and V is TRBV6-5; no clear D. The CDR3 sequence is 15 residues long. Germline V lookup: CDR1 MNHEY, CDR2 SVGAGI. Trimming pared 2 bases from V and 6 bases from J, leaving 15 bases between. This CDR3 is CASSYRALPGDTQYF. The CDR3 DNA is TGTGCCAGCAGTTACAGGGCGCTCCCTGGGGATACGCAGTATTTT.

The chain carries TRBV6-1 and TRBJ1-6; D unclear. Deletions cut 4 bases from V and 7 bases from J, with 17 bases between. The CDR3 extends over 16 amino acids. Germline V gene lookup returns CDR1 MNHNS and CDR2 SASEGT. In DNA form, the CDR3 reads TGTGCCAGCAGTGGTCAAGTTGCTCAAGGAAATTCACCCCTCCACTTT. Its translation is CASSGQVAQGNSPLHF.

The chain links TRBV14 to TRBJ1-2, with D unresolved. V was trimmed by 2 bases and J by 8 bases, leaving 15 bases between them. The CDR3 loop spans 14 amino acids. Germline CDR1 SGHDN, CDR2 FVKESK. The CDR3 DNA sequence: TGTGCCAGCAGCCAACAAGCAAATTTAAAAGGCTACACCTTC. Translating it yields CASSQQANLKGYTF.

The chain couples TRBV29-1 to TRBJ2-5; TRBD1 matches 9 bases. This CDR3 has 12 amino acids. J gave up 3 bases and V 6 bases, and 2 bases lay outside the gene matches. The germline CDR1 and CDR2 sequences are SQVTM and ANQGSEA. The CDR3 is CSVRDREETQYF. CDR3 DNA: TGCAGCGTGAGGGACAGGGAAGAGACCCAGTACTTC.